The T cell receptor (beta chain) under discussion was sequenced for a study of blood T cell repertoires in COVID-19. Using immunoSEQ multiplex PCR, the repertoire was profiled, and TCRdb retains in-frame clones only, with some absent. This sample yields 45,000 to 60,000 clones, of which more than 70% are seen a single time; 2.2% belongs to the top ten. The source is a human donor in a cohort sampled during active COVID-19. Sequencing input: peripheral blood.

The CDR3 loop is CSARDMRLEYF. The CDR3 DNA reads as TGCAGTGCTAGAGATATGAGACTAGAGTATTTT. The J gene is TRBJ2-3, the V gene TRBV20-1; possible D gene TRBD2, 6 bases. This CDR3 contains 11 residues. Trimming left V 0 bases short and J 13 bases short, with 11 bases between. Looked up from germline, CDR1 is DFQATT and CDR2 is SNEGSKA (reference sequence).